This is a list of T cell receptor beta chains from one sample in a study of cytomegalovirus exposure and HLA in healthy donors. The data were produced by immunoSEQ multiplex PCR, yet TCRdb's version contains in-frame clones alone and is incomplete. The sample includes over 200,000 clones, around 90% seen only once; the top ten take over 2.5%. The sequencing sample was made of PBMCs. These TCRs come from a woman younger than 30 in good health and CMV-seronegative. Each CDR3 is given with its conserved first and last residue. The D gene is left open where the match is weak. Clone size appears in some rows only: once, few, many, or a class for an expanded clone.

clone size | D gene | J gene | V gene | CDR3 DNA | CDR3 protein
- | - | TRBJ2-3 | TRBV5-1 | TGCGCCAGCAGCCACGACCTATTAGCGGCAGTCACAGATACGCAGTATTTT | CASSHDLLAAVTDTQYF
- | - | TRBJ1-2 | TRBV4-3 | TGCGCCAGCAGCCGCGACGGGGTTGCTGGCTATGGCTACACCTTC | CASSRDGVAGYGYTF
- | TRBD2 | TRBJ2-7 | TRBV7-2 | TGTGCCAGCAGCCCCTTCGGTCGGACTAGCGGATTCGTCTGGTACTTC | CASSPFGRTSGFVWYF
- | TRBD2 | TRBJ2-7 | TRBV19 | TGTGCCAGTAGCCCTGGACTAGCGGGAGAGAGTCCCTACGAGCAGTACTTC | CASSPGLAGESPYEQYF
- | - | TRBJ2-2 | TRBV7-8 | TGTGCCAGCACGATCTCGCGTGCCGGGGAGCTGTTTTTT | CASTISRAGELFF
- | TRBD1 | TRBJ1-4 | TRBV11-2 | TGTGCCAGCAGCTTCAGGGGGCTCGAACAGGAAAAACTGTTTTTT | CASSFRGLEQEKLFF
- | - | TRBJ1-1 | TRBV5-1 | TGCGCCAGCAGCTTGGAAGGGGGGGCCGCTGAAGCTTTCTTT | CASSLEGGAAEAFF
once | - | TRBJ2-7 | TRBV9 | TGTGCCAGCAGCGTAGCCGTGGGAGGAGCTTACGAGCAGTACTTC | CASSVAVGGAYEQYF
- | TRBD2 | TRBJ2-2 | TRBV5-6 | TGTGCCAGCAGCCCTCGGGAGGGTGTCGGGGAGCTGTTTTTT | CASSPREGVGELFF
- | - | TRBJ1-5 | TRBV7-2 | TGTGCCAGCAGTCTAGAGTCGGGGTTGGATCAGCCCCAGCATTTT | CASSLESGLDQPQHF
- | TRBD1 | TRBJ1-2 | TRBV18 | TGTGCCAGCTCACCGACTAGGGACAGGGACAACTATGGCTACACCTTC | CASSPTRDRDNYGYTF
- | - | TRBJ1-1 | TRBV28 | TGTGCCAGCAGTTTGGGGGGGAACACTGAAGCTTTCTTT | CASSLGGNTEAFF
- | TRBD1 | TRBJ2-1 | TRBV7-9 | TGTGCCAGCAGCGGGGGACAGGGGAGTGGGTTGAATGAGCAGTTCTTC | CASSGGQGSGLNEQFF
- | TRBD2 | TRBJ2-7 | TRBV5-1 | TGCGCCAGCAGCCCTGCGGGGGGCTCGACCTACGAGCAGTACTTC | CASSPAGGSTYEQYF
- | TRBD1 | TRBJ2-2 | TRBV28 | TGTGCCAGCAGTTCTACAGGGGATGACGGGGAGCTGTTTTTT | CASSSTGDDGELFF
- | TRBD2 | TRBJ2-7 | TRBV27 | TGTGCCAGCAGTTTCTGGGGGACTAGCGGGCCGTACGAGCAGTACTTC | CASSFWGTSGPYEQYF
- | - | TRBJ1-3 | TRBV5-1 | TGCGCCAGCAGCTTGGTGCCAGACTCTGGAAACACCATATATTTT | CASSLVPDSGNTIYF
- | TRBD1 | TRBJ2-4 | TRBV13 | TGTGCCAGCAGCTTAGGCCGTGTTAAACGCAGGGGGCTCGGGTCCAAAAACATTCAGTACTTC | CASSLGRVKRRGLGSKNIQYF
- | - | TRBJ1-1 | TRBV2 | TGTGCCAGCACGGGGACATACGCTCAAGCTTTCTTT | CASTGTYAQAFF
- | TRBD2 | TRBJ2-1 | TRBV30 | TGTGCCTGGAGTGGGGCGGGAGTAGTTAGTGAGCAGTTCTTC | CAWSGAGVVSEQFF
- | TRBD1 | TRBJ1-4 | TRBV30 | TGTGCCTGGGGGACAGGACTGATAGGGGGTGAAAAACTGTTTTTT | CAWGTGLIGGEKLFF
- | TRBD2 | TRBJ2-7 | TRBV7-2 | TGTGCCAGCAGCTTTTTCCGAGGTTGGCTGGGAGGGCTCGACGAGCAGTACTTC | CASSFFRGWLGGLDEQYF
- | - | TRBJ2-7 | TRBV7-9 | TGTGCCAGCAGCTTACCCGACTCCTATAACTACGAGCAGTACTTC | CASSLPDSYNYEQYF
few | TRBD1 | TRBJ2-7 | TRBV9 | TGTGCCAGCAGCGTAGGGGCAGGGGGCGCAGGGATGGAGCAGTACTTC | CASSVGAGGAGMEQYF
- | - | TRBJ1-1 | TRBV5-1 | TGCGCCAGCAGCTTGGACAGGGCGAACACTGAAGCTTTCTTT | CASSLDRANTEAFF
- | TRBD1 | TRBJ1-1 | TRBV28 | TGTGCCAGCCTTACAGGGGTGAACACTGAAGCTTTCTTT | CASLTGVNTEAFF
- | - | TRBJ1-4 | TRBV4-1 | TGCGCCAGCAGCCCGGGAAGGCAAATAGGGGAAAAACTGTTTTTT | CASSPGRQIGEKLFF
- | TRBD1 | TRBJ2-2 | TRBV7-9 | TGTGCCAGCAGCCACCGGGCACAGGGGGCGAACACCGGGGAGCTGTTTTTT | CASSHRAQGANTGELFF
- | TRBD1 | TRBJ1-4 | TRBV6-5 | TGTGCCAGCAGTTGGGGACAGAGTAATGAAAAACTGTTTTTT | CASSWGQSNEKLFF
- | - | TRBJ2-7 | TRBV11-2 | TGTGCCAGCAGCTCAAGACTAGTGGGTAGAAACGAGCAGTACTTC | CASSSRLVGRNEQYF
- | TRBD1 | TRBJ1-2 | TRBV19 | TGTGCCAGTAGTACACAGGGGAACTATGGCTACACCTTC | CASSTQGNYGYTF
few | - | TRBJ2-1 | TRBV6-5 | TGTGCCAGCACTCTGGGGGGGCCTAGCAATGAGCAGTTCTTC | CASTLGGPSNEQFF
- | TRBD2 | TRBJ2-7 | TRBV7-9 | TGTGCCAGCAGCCTTATGGGACTAGCGGGAGTTGGGGAGCCCTACGAGCAGTACTTC | CASSLMGLAGVGEPYEQYF
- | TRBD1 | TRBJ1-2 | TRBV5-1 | TGCGCCAGCAGCCCAAAGGGGGCGAACCTCTATGGCTACACCTTC | CASSPKGANLYGYTF
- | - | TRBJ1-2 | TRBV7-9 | TGTGCCAGCAGCTCAGAGGTGGGAGGGGACGGCTACACCTTC | CASSSEVGGDGYTF
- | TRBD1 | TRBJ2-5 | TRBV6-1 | TGTGCCAGCAGAGACAGGGGGGAAGAGACCCAGTACTTC | CASRDRGEETQYF
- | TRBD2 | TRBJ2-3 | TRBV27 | TGTGCCAGCAGCCACACCGGGGTGGCGGGAGAGCAGTATTTT | CASSHTGVAGEQYF